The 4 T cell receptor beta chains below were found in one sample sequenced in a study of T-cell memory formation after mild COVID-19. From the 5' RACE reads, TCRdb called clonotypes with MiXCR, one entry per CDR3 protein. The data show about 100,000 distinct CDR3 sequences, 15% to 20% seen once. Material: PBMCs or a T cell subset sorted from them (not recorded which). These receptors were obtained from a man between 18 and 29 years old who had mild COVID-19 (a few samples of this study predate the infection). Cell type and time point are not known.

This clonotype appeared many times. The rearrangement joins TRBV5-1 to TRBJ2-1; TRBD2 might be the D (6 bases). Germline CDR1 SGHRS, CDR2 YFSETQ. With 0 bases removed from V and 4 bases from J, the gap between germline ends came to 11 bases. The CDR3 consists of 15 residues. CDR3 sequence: CASSLALAEYNEQFF. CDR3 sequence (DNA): TGCGCCAGCAGCTTGGCTTTAGCGGAATACAATGAGCAGTTCTTC.

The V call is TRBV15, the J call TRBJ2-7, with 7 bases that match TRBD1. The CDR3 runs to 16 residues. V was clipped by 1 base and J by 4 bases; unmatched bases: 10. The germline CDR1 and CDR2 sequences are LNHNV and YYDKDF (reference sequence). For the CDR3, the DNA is TGTGCCACCAGCAGAGGGGGAGAACAGGGGCGATACGAGCAGTACGTC. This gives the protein CATSRGGEQGRYEQYV.

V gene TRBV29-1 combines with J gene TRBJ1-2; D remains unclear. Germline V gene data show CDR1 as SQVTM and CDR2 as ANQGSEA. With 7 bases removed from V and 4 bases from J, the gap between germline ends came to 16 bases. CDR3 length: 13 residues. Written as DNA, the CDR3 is TGCAGCGGGGAGAACAGCCTCCCCTATGGCTACACCTTC. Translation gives CSGENSLPYGYTF.

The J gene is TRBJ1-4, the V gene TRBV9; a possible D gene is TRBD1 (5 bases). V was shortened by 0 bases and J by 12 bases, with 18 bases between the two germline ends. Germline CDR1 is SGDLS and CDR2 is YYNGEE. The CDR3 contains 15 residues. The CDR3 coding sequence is TGTGCCAGCAGCGTAGTTCCGGGACCGACTATGCAACTGTTTTTT. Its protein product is CASSVVPGPTMQLFF.